This T cell receptor beta chain comes out of a study of T cells in Graves' hyperthyroidism and ophthalmopathy. About the research overall: At the time of initial diagnosis and before any treatment, peripheral blood was collected. Overall study results and limits: Ophthalmopathy prediction by the model preceded onset by a median roughly 6 months.

Amplified TCR beta CDR3 regions came from RNA transcripts. TCR CDR3 regions were first amplified by RT-PCR with HTBI primers. TCRdb passed the multiplex PCR reads through MiXCR, listing each CDR3 protein once. The sample carries around 340,000 distinct CDR3 sequences, 15% to 20% recorded once. Trimming cost V 0 bases and J 2 bases, with 18 bases left between them. There are 18 residues in the CDR3. In germline, CDR1 is LNHNV, CDR2 YYDKDF (reference sequence). Comment on this clonotype: Antigen: not known.

The study excluded patients with uncontrolled infection, other autoimmune disease, pregnancy or lactation. The sample taken for sequencing was blood. This TCR came from a woman aged 45-59 years with Graves' hyperthyroidism. The genes are TRBV15 and TRBJ2-3, with D possibly being TRBD1 (6 bases). CDR3 coding DNA: TGTGCCACCAGCAGAGAGGGGACAAGGGTGTCCACCACAGATACGCAGTATTTT. Protein sequence: CATSREGTRVSTTDTQYF.